A selection of T cell receptor beta chains follows, all from one sample in a study of graft-versus-host responses after intestinal transplantation. These receptors are not linked to any known antigen. TCRdb keeps only in-frame clones here, not all; method: immunoSEQ multiplex PCR. The table shows about 120,000 clones, with 85% to 95% occurring only once. Sequencing used unstimulated CD8+ T cells sorted from spleen or lymph node cells, obtained before intestinal transplant. These receptors came from a human donor who received an intestinal transplant. Both conserved end residues are trimmed from each CDR3.

CDR3 protein: ASIQTGGSYEQY
J gene: TRBJ2-7
V gene: TRBV6-1

CDR3 protein: ASSLIGNTEAF
J gene: TRBJ1-1
V gene: TRBV7-9

CDR3 protein: ASSGLADYNEQF
J gene: TRBJ2-1
V gene: TRBV18

CDR3 protein: ASSFHPLTEDNTEAF
J gene: TRBJ1-1
V gene: TRBV28

CDR3 protein: ASSRRGVYEQY
J gene: TRBJ2-7
V gene: TRBV27

CDR3 protein: ASSDGQDGNTIY
J gene: TRBJ1-3
V gene: TRBV10-1

CDR3 protein: ASSLAPDTQY
J gene: TRBJ2-3
V gene: TRBV5-6

CDR3 protein: ASSLALALAAEQY
J gene: TRBJ2-7
V gene: TRBV7-6

CDR3 protein: ASSPGAGGRGELF
J gene: TRBJ2-2
V gene: TRBV7-8

CDR3 protein: ASSQDPWREGYEQY
J gene: TRBJ2-7
V gene: TRBV4-1

CDR3 protein: ASSYSGNEKLF
J gene: TRBJ1-4
V gene: TRBV6-5

CDR3 protein: ASTEPGRRNTEAF
J gene: TRBJ1-1
V gene: TRBV6-6

CDR3 protein: ASSNRRSERTQPQH
J gene: TRBJ1-5
V gene: TRBV21-1

CDR3 protein: ASSSRSGRVSGYEQY
J gene: TRBJ2-7
V gene: TRBV13

CDR3 protein: ASTPGRGGSDTQY
J gene: TRBJ2-3
V gene: TRBV7-2

CDR3 protein: ASSAGNEAF
J gene: TRBJ1-1
V gene: TRBV10-2

CDR3 protein: ASSVSGSLGYEQY
J gene: TRBJ2-7
V gene: TRBV9

CDR3 protein: ASSLREAGHEQF
J gene: TRBJ2-1
V gene: TRBV7-6

CDR3 protein: ASSKSGQGSYEQY
J gene: TRBJ2-7
V gene: TRBV21-1

CDR3 protein: ASSQEQRAYEQY
J gene: TRBJ2-7
V gene: TRBV4-1